This T cell receptor beta chain was identified during a study of regulatory T cells in long-lasting Graves disease. Relying on iRepertoire HTBI primers and Arm-PCR of CDR3 regions, the team built TCR beta libraries. One entry per CDR3 protein, called by TCRdb with MiXCR from the multiplex PCR reads. The table includes hundreds of thousands of distinct CDR3 sequences, around 30% detected once. This clonotype was counted a few times. Regarding time point: persistent/refractory GD, antithyroid drugs over 5 years with positive TRAb. The TCR library used RNA extracted from PBMCs. V gave up 7 bases and J gave up 5 bases; unmatched junction bases: 16. Germline V lookup: CDR1 SNHLY, CDR2 FYNNEI. The CDR3 contains 17 residues.

The TCR originated in a female donor with Graves disease. The rearrangement uses TRBV2 and TRBJ2-7, with TRBD2 matching over 11 bases. The material was peripheral blood mononuclear cells (PBMCs), obtained when the disease was refractory, from a patient treated with antithyroid drugs. The CDR3 reads CASKGSVAGGPRDEQYF. The CDR3 region has the DNA TGTGCCAGCAAGGGAAGTGTAGCGGGAGGGCCGCGGGACGAGCAGTACTTC.